This T cell receptor (beta chain) was identified in a study of blood T cells in healthy people across ages. Germline loops: CDR1 SQVTM, CDR2 ANQGSEA. This CDR3 comprises 16 residues. V lost 1 base, J lost 4 bases, and 17 bases lay in between. Using a J-beta primer mix together with a sample-barcoded 5' primer, a second PCR was run for roughly 7 to 12 cycles. TCRdb re-derived calls from the 5' RACE reads in MiXCR, one entry per CDR3 protein. The sample lists about 1.1 million distinct CDR3 sequences, roughly two fifths occurring once. This clonotype was seen only a few times. The TCR sequence derives from a man younger than 30 in good health. Sequencing was done on a sample of blood. This rearrangement joins TRBV29-1 to TRBJ2-1; D may be TRBD1 (6 bases). The CDR3 bases are TGCAGCGTTGAAGGGAATATGGACAGAGATTACAATGAGCAGTTCTTC. This codes for CSVEGNMDRDYNEQFF.